A selection of T cell receptor beta chains follows, all from one sample in a study of T-cell memory formation after mild COVID-19. TCRdb re-analysed the 5' RACE reads in MiXCR, keeping a single row per CDR3 protein. The data hold fewer than 650,000 distinct CDR3 sequences, with about 20% observed a single time. Sequencing was carried out using PBMCs or a T cell subset sorted from them (not recorded which). Every receptor here comes from an adult woman who had mild COVID-19 (a few samples of this study predate the infection). Cell type and time point are not known. Both conserved end residues are part of each CDR3. The D gene is left open where the match is weak. Clone size is stated in some rows and not others, as once, few, many or a class when expanded.

TGTGCCAGCAGTGAAGCGGGGGGACAGTCCCTCCTCTGGGCCAACGTCCTGACTTTC | CASSEAGGQSLLWANVLTF | TRBJ2-6 | TRBV2 | NA | NA
TGCAGTGTCGGAGGGGCTAGCGGGGGCTACAATGAGCAGTTCTTC | CSVGGASGGYNEQFF | TRBJ2-1 | TRBV20-1 | TRBD2 | few
TGTGCCAGCAGCTTGGTAGGGAGCCACTACGAGCAGTACTTC | CASSLVGSHYEQYF | TRBJ2-7 | TRBV5-5 | NA | few
TGTGCCAGCAGCGTGGGATGGAACAATCAGCCCCAGCATTTT | CASSVGWNNQPQHF | TRBJ1-5 | TRBV7-2 | NA | NA
TGTGCCAGCAGTGAGTCAGGACAGCGTACAGATACGCAGTATTTT | CASSESGQRTDTQYF | TRBJ2-3 | TRBV6-4 | NA | once
TGTGCCATCAGTGAGTCAACAGGGTTCGGCACAGATACGCAGTATTTT | CAISESTGFGTDTQYF | TRBJ2-3 | TRBV10-3 | NA | NA
TGCGCCAGCAGCTTGTTCACTAGCGGGTCCTACAATGAGCAGTTCTTC | CASSLFTSGSYNEQFF | TRBJ2-1 | TRBV5-1 | TRBD2 | few
TGCGCCAGCAGCTTGATTGGCTCCTACAATGAGCAGTTCTTC | CASSLIGSYNEQFF | TRBJ2-1 | TRBV5-1 | NA | NA
TGTGCCAGCAGCTTGGGCACCGGGACAGGGAACTACGAGCAGTACTTC | CASSLGTGTGNYEQYF | TRBJ2-7 | TRBV5-6 | TRBD1 | NA
TGTGCCAGCAGCCAAACCCCCTCGACAGTGAACACTGAAGCTTTCTTT | CASSQTPSTVNTEAFF | TRBJ1-1 | TRBV3-1 | NA | once
TGTGCCAGTAGTAGCCACAAATACACAGACGCGAACACCGGGGAGCTGTTTTTT | CASSSHKYTDANTGELFF | TRBJ2-2 | TRBV19 | NA | once
TGTGCCAGCAGACCTTGGACTAGCGGCACAGATACGCAGTATTTT | CASRPWTSGTDTQYF | TRBJ2-3 | TRBV12-3/TRBV12-4 | TRBD2 | NA
TGTGCCACCAGCGACGGCGAGGTAGCGGGAGTGGAGACCCAGTACTTC | CATSDGEVAGVETQYF | TRBJ2-5 | TRBV15 | TRBD2 | NA
TGTGCCAGCAGCCTTACTAGCGTTCAAGAGACCCAGTACTTC | CASSLTSVQETQYF | TRBJ2-5 | TRBV9 | TRBD2 | many
TGTGCCAGCAGCCAAGAGTCAGGCTTCCTAGCCGCAGAGACCCAGTACTTC | CASSQESGFLAAETQYF | TRBJ2-5 | TRBV3-1 | NA | NA
TGTGCCAGCAGCTTAGTCGGGGCCCAGTACTTC | CASSLVGAQYF | TRBJ2-5 | TRBV5-5 | NA | NA
TGTGCCACCAGCAGAGATTCGGGGCTAGCCTACGAGCAGTACTTC | CATSRDSGLAYEQYF | TRBJ2-7 | TRBV15 | NA | NA
TGTGCCAGCAGCCAACTCATACTAGCGGGGGGGGTATACAATGAGCAGTTCTTC | CASSQLILAGGVYNEQFF | TRBJ2-1 | TRBV3-1 | TRBD2 | NA
TGTGCCTGGACAGAGCCTGGGTACTACGAGCAGTACTTC | CAWTEPGYYEQYF | TRBJ2-7 | TRBV30 | NA | NA
TGCGCCAGCAGTGCCACAGCCGGGGCCAACGTCCTGACTTTC | CASSATAGANVLTF | TRBJ2-6 | TRBV10-2 | NA | NA
TGTGCCAGCAAGAGGAAGCGGGAGGGCTTATTTTACGAGCAGTACTTC | CASKRKREGLFYEQYF | TRBJ2-7 | TRBV9 | TRBD2 | once
TGTGCCACCAGTGATTTGCAGGCGAGCTCCTACAATGAGCAGTTCTTC | CATSDLQASSYNEQFF | TRBJ2-1 | TRBV24-1 | NA | few
TGTGCCAGCAGCTTCCTGTTGGGAAACACTGAAGCTTTCTTT | CASSFLLGNTEAFF | TRBJ1-1 | TRBV5-6 | NA | few
TGCGCCAGCAGCCAAGAGTCCTTCGCCGGGACACGGCCCGGCTACACCTTC | CASSQESFAGTRPGYTF | TRBJ1-2 | TRBV4-1 | NA | few
TGCGCCAGCAGCTACACTCCGGGACAGGGGGCAGGAAATGAGCAGTTCTTC | CASSYTPGQGAGNEQFF | TRBJ2-1 | TRBV5-1 | TRBD1 | few
TGTGCCAGCAGCTTTCAGGGGACAGCAGAAGAGACCCAGTACTTC | CASSFQGTAEETQYF | TRBJ2-5 | TRBV7-9 | TRBD1 | NA
TGTGCCACCAGTGATGCGGGCCTGGAGTCCTACGAGCAGTACTTC | CATSDAGLESYEQYF | TRBJ2-7 | TRBV24-1 | NA | NA
TGTGCCAGCAGCCGGGACAGCTTACCTGGGGAACTGTTTTTT | CASSRDSLPGELFF | TRBJ1-4 | TRBV6-6 | TRBD1 | few
TGCAGCGTTCCGGGGCACCCGCTTTACTTATATGGCTACACCTTC | CSVPGHPLYLYGYTF | TRBJ1-2 | TRBV29-1 | NA | once
TGTGCCAGCAGGGCAGGGGCCGGTGAGCAGTACTTC | CASRAGAGEQYF | TRBJ2-7 | TRBV7-9 | NA | few
TGTGCCAGCAGCTACGAAGGACTAGCGGGCCAAGAGACCCAGTACTTC | CASSYEGLAGQETQYF | TRBJ2-5 | TRBV5-6 | TRBD2 | NA
TGTGCCAGCAGCTCAACAGGGCGGGGAACCTACGAGCAGTACTTC | CASSSTGRGTYEQYF | TRBJ2-7 | TRBV6-6 | NA | NA
TGTGCCAGCAGACCATACAGGCTCAACACCGGGGAGCTGTTTTTT | CASRPYRLNTGELFF | TRBJ2-2 | TRBV3-1 | NA | NA
TGTGCCAGCAGTTACCTGGGGGACTACAATGAGCAGTTCTTC | CASSYLGDYNEQFF | TRBJ2-1 | TRBV6-6 | NA | NA
TGTGCCAGCAGTTTAATGCGCTACTACAATGAGCAGTTCTTC | CASSLMRYYNEQFF | TRBJ2-1 | TRBV27 | NA | NA
TGTGCCTGGAGTCCAACAGGGGGAGGGACTGAAGCTTTCTTT | CAWSPTGGGTEAFF | TRBJ1-1 | TRBV30 | TRBD1 | NA
TGTGCCAGCAGCCCTGGACTAGCGGGGGACTACGAGCAGTACTTC | CASSPGLAGDYEQYF | TRBJ2-7 | TRBV11-3 | TRBD2 | NA
TGCGCCAGCAGCTTGTTTGCGGGAGGGAGTACAGATACGCAGTATTTT | CASSLFAGGSTDTQYF | TRBJ2-3 | TRBV5-1 | TRBD2 | NA
TGTGCCAGCTCCCCAACCACGTCACGGATCCTTAACTATGGCTACACCTTC | CASSPTTSRILNYGYTF | TRBJ1-2 | TRBV18 | NA | NA
TGTGCCAGCAGCCCGGGACTAGCGGGGGCCCTCTGGAATGAGCAGTTCTTC | CASSPGLAGALWNEQFF | TRBJ2-1 | TRBV5-4 | TRBD2 | NA
TGCGCCAGCAGCTTGCTGCCGAATGAAAAACTGTTTTTT | CASSLLPNEKLFF | TRBJ1-4 | TRBV5-1 | NA | few
TGTGCCAGCAGCTTCGCCGCGGGAGCAGAGCACACAGATACGCAGTATTTT | CASSFAAGAEHTDTQYF | TRBJ2-3 | TRBV7-9 | TRBD2 | many
TGTGCCAGCAGCCCTCTTAAGCGGGAGGCCCGACAACCTCACGGCTCCTACAATGAGCAGTTCTTC | CASSPLKREARQPHGSYNEQFF | TRBJ2-1 | TRBV4-2 | TRBD2 | NA
TGTGCCAGTAGAGAACAGGCTCCGGATACGCAGTATTTT | CASREQAPDTQYF | TRBJ2-3 | TRBV19 | NA | NA
TGTGCCACCAGTGAATCAAATACAGGGAAGAGAGGTTACGAGCAGTACTTC | CATSESNTGKRGYEQYF | TRBJ2-7 | TRBV24-1 | NA | few
TGTGCCAGCAGCCCCTCAATTTTTGGAGAGACCCAGTACTTC | CASSPSIFGETQYF | TRBJ2-5 | TRBV3-1 | NA | few
TGTGCCAGCAGCGTTGTGGGGGCTTCACCCCTCCACTTT | CASSVVGASPLHF | TRBJ1-6 | TRBV5-6 | NA | NA
TGTGCCAGCAGCTTAGAAAGGACGGAGGTGTACTTC | CASSLERTEVYF | TRBJ2-5 | TRBV7-9 | NA | few
TGTGCCAGCAGCTTCGCCGCGGGTGAGCAGTACTTC | CASSFAAGEQYF | TRBJ2-7 | TRBV7-9 | NA | NA
TGTGCCAGCAGTCACTCGGGAGCTTACGAGCAGTACTTC | CASSHSGAYEQYF | TRBJ2-7 | TRBV6-5 | NA | few
TGTGCCAGCAGCCATGGGACTAGCGGTGGGTACGAGCAGTACTTC | CASSHGTSGGYEQYF | TRBJ2-7 | TRBV5-4 | TRBD2 | NA
TGCGCCAGCAGCCAACTTACCCCGGACTATGGCTACACCTTC | CASSQLTPDYGYTF | TRBJ1-2 | TRBV5-1 | NA | many
TGCAGCGTTGAACTGGGCGGACGCTACGAGCAGTACTTC | CSVELGGRYEQYF | TRBJ2-7 | TRBV29-1 | NA | NA
TGTGCCAGCAGCTTCATTCGGGACTCCTACGAGCAGTACTTC | CASSFIRDSYEQYF | TRBJ2-7 | TRBV7-8 | NA | many